These 32 T cell receptor beta chains share one sample of origin, sequenced in a study of shared clonotypes between healthy human individuals (TCRdb year 2020). The receptor library was made with the immunoSEQ multiplex PCR assay. Here the immuneACCESS table is served through TCRdb, limited to in-frame sequences with V and J called. Missing clones are a known gap in these copies; in checked studies unresolved V genes cover under half, and the rest lacks a known reason. Here the sample has 800,000 to 1,200,000 clones; around 78% occur a single time. The ten largest make up 0.4% to 0.55% of the sample. The sequenced sample was memory CD4+ T cells from PBMCs. The sample's cell subset or site, from its label and the paper: CD45RA-negative fraction. The receptor set was obtained from a man between 18 and 35 years old in good health. Some clones in this sample may be carry-over from other donors' samples.

This chain connects TRBV5-6 to TRBJ2-5; 7 positions agree with TRBD1. The tail of the sequence fits TRBJ2-7 better, so the J call may be wrong. This CDR3 is 14 amino acids long. CDR1 and CDR2 (germline): SGHDT, YYEEEE. Here the CDR3 reads CASSSGDSTYEQYF. The CDR3, as DNA: TGTGCCAGCAGCTCCGGGGACAGCACCTACGAGCAGTACTTC.

The rearrangement joins TRBV30 to TRBJ1-2, with D unclear. Germline CDR1 reads GTSNPN; CDR2 reads SVGIG (reference sequence). This CDR3 contains 11 residues. DNA of the CDR3: TGTGCAGGGCGGGAGGTCCTGGGCTACACCTTC. Translated, it gives CAGREVLGYTF.

The rearrangement uses TRBV21-1 and TRBJ2-7; whether TRBD1, the table's D call, matches the DNA was not checked. TRBV21-1 is recorded as a pseudogene. This CDR3 region has 14 residues. The CDR3 nucleotides read TGTGCCAGCACCAGAAACAGGGCCCCCTACGAGCAGTACTTC. This codes for CASTRNRAPYEQYF.

This clone came up a few times. V and J are TRBV18 and TRBJ1-1; D may be TRBD1 (6 bases). Germline CDR1 KGHSH, CDR2 LQKENI. V lost 4 bases, J lost 5 bases, and 8 bases lay in between. The CDR3 covers 12 residues. CDR3 in amino acids: CASSLDRTEAFF. As DNA, the CDR3 is TGTGCCAGCTCACTTGACAGGACTGAAGCTTTCTTT. The full variable domain, with the rest looked up from reference TRBV18 and TRBJ1-1, is NAGVMQNPRHLVRRRGQEARLRCSPMKGHSHVYWYRQLPEEGLKFMVYLQKENIIDESGMPKERFSAEFPKEGPSILRIQQVVRGDSAAYFCASSLDRTEAFFGQGTRLTVV.

This sequence joins TRBV9 and TRBJ1-3; 8 nucleotides line up with TRBD1. Germline V CDR1 and CDR2: SGDLS, YYNGEE. The CDR3 length is 17 residues. V shed 4 bases and J 0 bases; nucleotides not matched to a gene: 9. This CDR3 reads CASSRQGALSSGNTIYF. The CDR3 DNA sequence: TGTGCCAGCAGCAGGCAGGGGGCTCTTAGCTCTGGAAACACCATATATTTT.

The chain has TRBV5-6 and TRBJ2-3; unclear D gene. The germline V and J ends were trimmed by 4 bases and 3 bases, with 9 bases remaining between them. The CDR3 runs 13 residues. Germline V gene lookup returns CDR1 SGHDT and CDR2 YYEEEE. CDR3 loop: CASSQSRTDTQYF. The CDR3 DNA reads TGTGCCAGCAGCCAATCCCGGACAGATACGCAGTATTTT.

The rearrangement links TRBV21-1 to TRBJ1-1; the D call of TRBD1 is as the table states it, not checked on the DNA. TRBV21-1 constitutes a pseudogene. This CDR3 region has 15 residues. Written as DNA, the CDR3 is TGTGCCAGCAGCAAAGAGGGACAGGGGTTCACTGAAGCTTTCTTT. Protein product: CASSKEGQGFTEAFF.

The rearrangement uses TRBV7-2 and TRBJ2-1, with D perhaps matching TRBD2 (5 bases). This CDR3 spans 14 amino acids. Germline V lookup: CDR1 SGHTA, CDR2 FQGNSA. Trimming cost V 3 bases and J 6 bases, with 12 bases left between them. The CDR3 region has the DNA TGTGCCAGCAGCTTGACGGGGTCTCTCAATGAGCAGTTCTTC. Amino acids: CASSLTGSLNEQFF.

The chain has TRBV9 and TRBJ2-1; D is possibly TRBD1 (6 bases). CDR1 SGDLS and CDR2 YYNGEE come from the germline V gene. This CDR3 region has 13 residues. V was trimmed by 2 bases and J by 16 bases, leaving 19 bases between them. The chain's CDR3 is CASSVIQGAPQFF. Written as DNA, the CDR3 is TGTGCCAGCAGCGTTATACAGGGAGCCCCCCAATTCTTC.

This chain uses TRBV21-1 with TRBJ1-5. TRBV21-1 is marked as a pseudogene. This CDR3 contains 13 residues. The CDR3 spells CASSKAGPQPQHF. DNA of the CDR3: TGTGCCAGCAGCAAAGCCGGGCCCCAGCCCCAGCATTTT.

This chain links TRBV5-4 with TRBJ2-3; D may be TRBD1 (5 bases). Per germline, CDR1 SGHNT and CDR2 YYREEE (reference sequence). The ends were cut back, 1 base at V and 3 bases at J, with 15 bases in the middle. The CDR3 has 16 residues. The CDR3 DNA reads TGTGCCAGCAGCTTGAGGTCAGGGTTGGGGACAGATACGCAGTATTTT. Amino acids: CASSLRSGLGTDTQYF.

This clone is a singleton in its sample. The chain combines TRBV5-1 with TRBJ2-7; D is unclear. Germline CDR1 is SGHRS and CDR2 is YFSETQ. The germline V and J ends were trimmed by 0 bases and 4 bases, with 2 bases remaining between them. The CDR3 sequence is 11 residues long. CDR3 bases: TGCGCCAGCAGCTTGGTGTACGAGCAGTACTTC. It specifies CASSLVYEQYF.

The CDR3 bases are TGCGCCAGCAGAAGCGGGAGGGACGATACGCAGTATTTT. This encodes CASRSGRDDTQYF. This chain connects TRBV5-1 to TRBJ2-3, with TRBD2 matching over 10 bases. Germline V CDR1 and CDR2: SGHRS, YFSETQ. Trimming took 5 bases from V and 6 from J; bases not matched to a gene: 3. This CDR3 region has 13 residues. The variable domain in full, with the rest retrieved from reference TRBV5-1 and TRBJ2-3, is KAGVTQTPRYLIKTRGQQVTLSCSPISGHRSVSWYQQTPGQGLQFLFEYFSETQRNKGNFPGRFSGRQFSNSRSEMNVSTLELGDSALYLCASRSGRDDTQYFGPGTRLTVL.

The CDR3 nucleotides are TGTGCCAGCAGCGTAGAGGTAGCGGGAGCGGATACGCAGTATTTT. Translating it yields CASSVEVAGADTQYF. The chain couples TRBV9 to TRBJ2-3; 9 nucleotides align to TRBD2. V shed 0 bases, J shed 6 bases, and the junction held 5 bases outside the gene matches. Germline CDR1 and CDR2: SGDLS and YYNGEE. The CDR3 runs 15 residues.

The gene calls are TRBV28 and TRBJ1-5; 8 nucleotides match TRBD1. Germline CDR1 and CDR2: MDHEN and SYDVKM. The V and J ends lost 5 bases and 0 bases, in that order; junction bases with no gene match: 12. This CDR3 has 18 residues. For the CDR3, the DNA is TGTGCCAGCAGTCAACCGGGACAGGCCCACTATAGCAATCAGCCCCAGCATTTT. This gives the protein CASSQPGQAHYSNQPQHF.

The chain has TRBV5-1 and TRBJ1-5; no clear D. V was pared by 0 bases and J by 6 bases, with 7 bases between. The germline CDR1 and CDR2 sequences are SGHRS and YFSETQ. The CDR3 runs 13 residues. The CDR3 nucleotides are TGCGCCAGCAGCTTGGAGGTAGGTCAGCCCCAGCATTTT. Protein sequence: CASSLEVGQPQHF.

The chain employs TRBV7-8 and TRBJ1-1; D is undetermined. V lost 2 bases, J lost 0 bases, and 16 bases lay in between. This CDR3 is 17 amino acids long. CDR1 and CDR2 from the germline V gene are SGHVS and FQNEAQ. The CDR3 sequence is CASSLRVVTDLNTEAFF. The CDR3 nucleotides are TGTGCCAGCAGCTTACGGGTTGTCACGGACCTGAACACTGAAGCTTTCTTT.

The chain employs TRBV7-6 and TRBJ1-3; D not certain. Germline V lookup: CDR1 SGHVS, CDR2 FNYEAQ. V was pared by 4 bases and J by 11 bases, with 12 bases between. The CDR3 has 12 residues. For the CDR3, the DNA is TGTGCCAGCAGCTCCCCCGGGGAATCCATATATTTT. Amino acid sequence: CASSSPGESIYF.

The chain carries TRBV21-1 and TRBJ2-2; the DNA was not used to check the table's D call, TRBD1. TRBV21-1 is a listed pseudogene. This CDR3 is built from 16 residues. This chain's CDR3 is CASSLRTGDITGELFF. CDR3 coding DNA: TGTGCCAGCAGCCTGCGGACAGGTGATATTACCGGGGAGCTGTTTTTT.

This chain joins TRBV19 and TRBJ2-3; 10 bases line up with TRBD1. Losses at the gene ends were 6 bases for V and 4 bases for J; bases not matched to a gene: 10. The CDR3 totals 16 residues. Germline V gene data show CDR1 as LNHDA and CDR2 as SQIVND (reference sequence). The DNA of the CDR3 is TGTGCCAGTAGCTCACATCCCGGGACAGGGGCAGATACGCAGTATTTT. This translates into CASSSHPGTGADTQYF.

This chain links TRBV27 with TRBJ1-1, with no clear D. The CDR3 has 13 residues. V was clipped by 4 bases and J by 6 bases, with 12 bases between them. CDR1 MNHEY and CDR2 SMNVEV come from the germline V gene (reference sequence). This chain's CDR3 is CASSSQRRAEAFF. DNA for the CDR3: TGTGCCAGCAGTTCCCAACGTCGCGCTGAAGCTTTCTTT.

In its sample, this clone was seen once. The genes are TRBV11-2 and TRBJ2-5; 8 nucleotides line up with TRBD2. CDR1 and CDR2 from the germline V gene are SGHAT and FQNNGV. Trimming removed 2 bases from V and 8 bases from J; junction bases left unmatched: 13. The CDR3 totals 16 residues. CDR3 coding DNA: TGTGCCAGCAGCTTACTCGGGACTAGGGGGGGCGGAACCCAGTACTTC. The encoded protein is CASSLLGTRGGGTQYF.

This clone was counted once. V is TRBV27 and J is TRBJ2-2; 8 nucleotides agree with TRBD2. CDR3 length: 15 amino acids. V shed 7 bases, J shed 3 bases, and the junction held 7 bases outside the gene matches. CDR1 and CDR2 from the germline V gene are MNHEY and SMNVEV (reference sequence). The CDR3 DNA follows: TGTGCCAGCACCCTGCTCGGGAGGGACACCGGGGAGCTGTTTTTT. Translation: CASTLLGRDTGELFF.

The sample holds a few counts of this clone. The chain recombines TRBV6-1 with TRBJ2-1; tentatively, D is TRBD2 (7 bases). Between the trimmed V and J ends, which lost 5 bases and 6 bases, there was a span of 17 bases. Per the germline V gene, CDR1 is MNHNS and CDR2 is SASEGT. CDR3 size: 15 residues. The CDR3 loop reads CASSFTGAGVNEQFF. The CDR3 bases are TGTGCCAGCAGTTTCACGGGGGCGGGAGTCAATGAGCAGTTCTTC.

DNA of the CDR3: TGTGCCAGCAGTATACCGCCGGGGGCGCGTCTCACCTTC. It is translated as CASSIPPGARLTF. V is TRBV27 and J is TRBJ1-2; a weak D match, TRBD1 (6 bases). This CDR3 is built from 13 residues. Trimming removed 5 bases from V and 13 bases from J, with 20 bases in between. From germline, CDR1 is MNHEY and CDR2 SMNVEV (reference sequence).

Remarks on this clone: A single base separates this from a much larger clone, so it may be a read error. The V gene is TRBV14, the J gene TRBJ2-7; no reliable D call. Germline lookup yields CDR1 SGHDN and CDR2 FVKESK. The CDR3 spans 13 residues. Trimming pared 5 bases from V and 9 bases from J, leaving 17 bases between. CDR3 protein: CASSDVAVGSQYF. CDR3 coding DNA: TGTGCCAGCAGCGACGTAGCCGTTGGGTCGCAGTACTTC.

V usage is TRBV7-2 and J usage is TRBJ2-6, with 8 bases matching TRBD1. The germline V gene has CDR1 SGHTA and CDR2 FQGNSA. V was clipped by 3 bases and J by 0 bases; unmatched bases: 4. The CDR3 is 17 residues long. The CDR3 region is CASSFQTGVSGANVLTF. CDR3 in DNA: TGTGCCAGCAGCTTTCAGACAGGGGTCTCTGGGGCCAACGTCCTGACTTTC.

The chain employs TRBV9 and TRBJ2-7; D remains unclear. The CDR3 runs to 14 residues. V gave up 1 base and J gave up 0 bases, with 8 bases separating them. From germline, CDR1 is SGDLS and CDR2 YYNGEE. The CDR3 loop is CASSVNSVSYEQYF. DNA for the CDR3: TGTGCCAGCAGCGTAAACAGTGTCTCCTACGAGCAGTACTTC.

J is TRBJ2-1 and V is TRBV29-1; D is unclear. CDR1 SQVTM and CDR2 ANQGSEA come from the germline V gene. The germline V and J ends were trimmed by 5 bases and 8 bases, with 10 bases remaining between them. The CDR3 has 11 amino acids. CDR3 in DNA: TGCAGCGTTTTGGCGGCGTATGAGCAGTTCTTC. This sequence encodes CSVLAAYEQFF.

This clone was observed many times. The identical CDR3 is also encoded by other nucleotide sequences in the sample. The chain joins TRBV11-2 to TRBJ1-1; maybe TRBD1 (5 bases). The CDR3 has 15 residues. The V gene's germline CDR1 is SGHAT and CDR2 FQNNGV. V was shortened by 5 bases and J by 0 bases, with 13 bases between the two germline ends. DNA for the CDR3: TGTGCCAGCAGCGACAGACAGACCTTGAACACTGAAGCTTTCTTT. This translates into CASSDRQTLNTEAFF.

V gene TRBV6-6 combines with J gene TRBJ1-3; D possibly corresponds to TRBD1 (5 bases). Trimming pared 7 bases from V and 0 bases from J, leaving 10 bases between. CDR3 length equals 14 residues. Per the germline V gene, CDR1 is MNHNY and CDR2 is SVGAGI (reference sequence). The CDR3 nucleotides read TGTGCCAGCACCCCAGGGAACTCTGGAAACACCATATATTTT. It yields the protein CASTPGNSGNTIYF.

This chain connects TRBV28 to TRBJ2-7; D possibly corresponds to TRBD2 (7 bases). The CDR3 sequence is 14 residues long. Per germline, CDR1 MDHEN and CDR2 SYDVKM. Trimming removed 6 bases from V and 2 bases from J, with 14 bases in between. CDR3 bases: TGTGCCAGCAGATCGGGGGGCTACACCTACGAGCAGTACTTC. Residues: CASRSGGYTYEQYF. The whole variable domain, remainder taken from reference TRBV28 and TRBJ2-7, is DVKVTQSSRYLVKRTGEKVFLECVQDMDHENMFWYRQDPGLGLRLIYFSYDVKMKEKGDIPEGYSVSREKKERFSLILESASTNQTSMYLCASRSGGYTYEQYFGPGTRLTVT.